The rows below give T cell receptor beta chains drawn from one sample of a study of Ad26.COV2.S vaccination and SARS-CoV-2 variants. Assay: immunoSEQ multiplex PCR; the TCRdb copy retains only in-frame clones and omits some. The sample holds a few hundred thousand clones, roughly 90% seen once. The material sequenced was peripheral blood, taken in a trial of Ad26.COV2.S vaccine versus placebo. The receptor source for this set is a person aged 18-65 years who received the Ad26.COV2.S COVID-19 vaccine or a placebo. The CDR3 runs from the conserved cysteine through the conserved F or W. The order of the fields is D gene, clone size, J gene, V gene, CDR3 DNA, CDR3 protein. The D gene is left open where the match is weak. Rows may omit the clone size; those that give it use once, few, many or a size class.

D: -
size: -
J: TRBJ1-4
V: TRBV4-2
DNA: TGTGCCAGCAGCCGACAAGGGCTGAATGAAAAACTGTTTTTT
CDR3: CASSRQGLNEKLFF

D: -
size: few
J: TRBJ2-5
V: TRBV6-2/TRBV6-3
DNA: TGTGCCAGCAGTTATGAGCAGATTGTACTAGCAGGGACCCAGTACTTC
CDR3: CASSYEQIVLAGTQYF

D: TRBD1
size: -
J: TRBJ2-7
V: TRBV24-1
DNA: TGTGCCACCGGAGACAGGGGGCCCTACGAGCAGTACTTC
CDR3: CATGDRGPYEQYF

D: TRBD1
size: -
J: TRBJ2-3
V: TRBV25-1
DNA: TGTGCCAGCAGTGAAAACAGGGGATTAGATACGCAGTATTTT
CDR3: CASSENRGLDTQYF

D: -
size: -
J: TRBJ2-1
V: TRBV4-3
DNA: TGCGCCAGCAGCCAAGATTACGGGCCCTACAATGAGCAGTTCTTC
CDR3: CASSQDYGPYNEQFF

D: TRBD1
size: -
J: TRBJ2-1
V: TRBV6-2/TRBV6-3
DNA: TGTGCCAGCAGCCTGGGCGGGACAGGGGACAATGAGCAGTTCTTC
CDR3: CASSLGGTGDNEQFF

D: -
size: -
J: TRBJ1-2
V: TRBV5-1
DNA: TGCGCCAGCAGTTCTGACAGTAAATATGGCTACACCTTC
CDR3: CASSSDSKYGYTF

D: -
size: -
J: TRBJ2-5
V: TRBV24-1
DNA: TGTGCCACCAGTGATTCGCGGGACAGTAAGGAGACCCAGTACTTC
CDR3: CATSDSRDSKETQYF

D: -
size: -
J: TRBJ1-1
V: TRBV7-9
DNA: TGTGCCAGCAGCTCCGGGACCGCTGGGACTGAAGCTTTCTTT
CDR3: CASSSGTAGTEAFF

D: -
size: -
J: TRBJ1-4
V: TRBV2
DNA: TGTGCCAGCAGCCAGGACAGATGGGAAAAACTGTTTTTT
CDR3: CASSQDRWEKLFF

D: -
size: -
J: TRBJ2-7
V: TRBV5-1
DNA: TGCGCCAGCAGCTTTGGACAGAGGGGTCCCTACGAGCAGTACTTC
CDR3: CASSFGQRGPYEQYF

D: -
size: -
J: TRBJ1-1
V: TRBV4-1
DNA: TGCGCCAGCAGCCAAGAGGAGGGAACGAACACTGAAGCTTTCTTT
CDR3: CASSQEEGTNTEAFF

D: -
size: few
J: TRBJ2-2
V: TRBV9
DNA: TGTGCCAGCAGCGTTGAGGACAGAGGCACCGGGGAGCTGTTTTTT
CDR3: CASSVEDRGTGELFF

D: -
size: -
J: TRBJ2-3
V: TRBV4-1
DNA: TGCGCCAGCAGCCAAGATCCCCCAGATACGCAGTATTTT
CDR3: CASSQDPPDTQYF

D: -
size: -
J: TRBJ1-1
V: TRBV19
DNA: TGTGCCAGTAGTATCCGGGGGGCTGAAGCTTTCTTT
CDR3: CASSIRGAEAFF

D: -
size: -
J: TRBJ1-1
V: TRBV7-9
DNA: TGTGCCAGCAGCTACAACCCCGGAGAAGCTTTCTTT
CDR3: CASSYNPGEAFF

D: -
size: once
J: TRBJ2-3
V: TRBV4-3
DNA: TGCGCCAGCAGCCAAGAGGTGACAGAGACGCAGTATTTT
CDR3: CASSQEVTETQYF

D: -
size: -
J: TRBJ1-1
V: TRBV6-5
DNA: TGTGCCCTCTTTCACCCGGGGAACACTGAAGCTTTCTTT
CDR3: CALFHPGNTEAFF

D: -
size: -
J: TRBJ2-7
V: TRBV5-6
DNA: TGTGCCAGCAGCTTGATATCCCGGTACAACTACGAGCAGTACTTC
CDR3: CASSLISRYNYEQYF

D: TRBD2
size: -
J: TRBJ2-1
V: TRBV29-1
DNA: TGCAGCGTTGATGGCCCGGGAGGGTGGTACAATGAGCAGTTCTTC
CDR3: CSVDGPGGWYNEQFF

D: TRBD2
size: -
J: TRBJ2-7
V: TRBV5-1
DNA: TGCGCCAGCAGCGGATCAGCGGGGGGCCCCCACGAGCAGTACTTC
CDR3: CASSGSAGGPHEQYF

D: -
size: -
J: TRBJ2-2
V: TRBV30
DNA: TGTGCCTGGACCCCTAACACCGGGGAGCTGTTTTTT
CDR3: CAWTPNTGELFF

D: TRBD1
size: -
J: TRBJ1-6
V: TRBV4-3
DNA: TGCGCCAGCAGCCAAGCACCGACAGGGCGGGGGAGCTCCTATAATTCACCCCTCCACTTT
CDR3: CASSQAPTGRGSSYNSPLHF

D: TRBD2
size: -
J: TRBJ2-2
V: TRBV4-2
DNA: TGTGCCAGCAGCAAATTATTAGCGGGGACGAACACCGGGGAGCTGTTTTTT
CDR3: CASSKLLAGTNTGELFF

D: TRBD1
size: once
J: TRBJ2-7
V: TRBV7-6
DNA: TGTGCCAGCAGCTTAGTAGCGTTCCCTGGACAGGGGGCTTTTTTTCACGAGCAGTACTTC
CDR3: CASSLVAFPGQGAFFHEQYF

D: TRBD1
size: -
J: TRBJ1-2
V: TRBV4-3
DNA: TGCGCCAGCAGCCAAGATTGGGTCCGGGACAGCCTACTTTCAAACTATGGCTACACCTTC
CDR3: CASSQDWVRDSLLSNYGYTF

D: -
size: -
J: TRBJ1-2
V: TRBV28
DNA: TGTGCCAGCAGTTTGGCGGGGTATGGCTACACCTTC
CDR3: CASSLAGYGYTF

D: -
size: -
J: TRBJ2-2
V: TRBV27
DNA: TGTGCCAGCAGTTTATCGGTAGGCGGGGAGCTGTTTTTT
CDR3: CASSLSVGGELFF

D: -
size: -
J: TRBJ1-2
V: TRBV6-5
DNA: TGTGCCAGCAGTTACACCGCGACAGCGACTTACACCTTC
CDR3: CASSYTATATYTF

D: -
size: once
J: TRBJ1-1
V: TRBV7-2
DNA: TGTGCCAGCAGTTGGCTGAACACTGAAGCTTTCTTT
CDR3: CASSWLNTEAFF

D: -
size: few
J: TRBJ2-2
V: TRBV7-9
DNA: TGTGCCAGCAGCATACAACTGAACACCGGGGAGCTGTTTTTT
CDR3: CASSIQLNTGELFF

D: TRBD1
size: -
J: TRBJ2-7
V: TRBV6-5
DNA: TGTGCCAGCCGGGACAGGACGTTCTACGAGCAGTACTTC
CDR3: CASRDRTFYEQYF

D: -
size: -
J: TRBJ1-5
V: TRBV6-6
DNA: TGTGCCAGCAGCAGGTTAGCCAATCAGCCCCAGCATTTT
CDR3: CASSRLANQPQHF

D: TRBD1
size: -
J: TRBJ1-1
V: TRBV10-1
DNA: TGCGCCAGCAGTGGGGTTACAGGGGGCACTGAAGCTTTCTTT
CDR3: CASSGVTGGTEAFF

D: -
size: -
J: TRBJ1-1
V: TRBV28
DNA: TGTGCCAGCACGCCCCCAGGGGTTTGTCCCTTTTTT
CDR3: CASTPPGVCPFF

D: -
size: -
J: TRBJ1-2
V: TRBV5-5
DNA: TGTGCCAGCAGCCGGCCGGGACAAGTGGAACCTAACTATGGCTACACCTTC
CDR3: CASSRPGQVEPNYGYTF

D: -
size: -
J: TRBJ1-2
V: TRBV28
DNA: TGTGCCAGCAGACTCCCGGGCCCGCCTAACTATGGCTACACCTTC
CDR3: CASRLPGPPNYGYTF

D: -
size: once
J: TRBJ2-1
V: TRBV6-2/TRBV6-3
DNA: TGTGCCAGCAGTTATGGAGGGTTCTACAATGAGCAGTTCTTC
CDR3: CASSYGGFYNEQFF

D: -
size: -
J: TRBJ1-1
V: TRBV10-3
DNA: TGTGCCTCCTCGAACGACATGGCGCTGAGGACTGAAGCTTTCTTT
CDR3: CASSNDMALRTEAFF

D: TRBD2
size: once
J: TRBJ2-3
V: TRBV7-2
DNA: TGTGCCAGCAGCTCCCAGGGAGTAGCGGGGTTTGATACGCAGTATTTT
CDR3: CASSSQGVAGFDTQYF

D: -
size: -
J: TRBJ2-3
V: TRBV20-1
DNA: TGCAGTGCTAGAGGGGATACGCAGTATTTT
CDR3: CSARGDTQYF

D: -
size: -
J: TRBJ2-3
V: TRBV3-1/TRBV3-2
DNA: TGTGCCAGCAGCCCGTCAGCGGCTGCCTCAGATACGCAGTATTTT
CDR3: CASSPSAAASDTQYF

D: TRBD1
size: -
J: TRBJ2-1
V: TRBV7-2
DNA: TGTGCCAGCAGCTTAGCGTGGGGACAGGGGAATGAGCAGTTCTTC
CDR3: CASSLAWGQGNEQFF

D: -
size: -
J: TRBJ1-1
V: TRBV6-5
DNA: TGTGCCAGCAGTTACTCCGGGACCCCGCGGGGTGAAGCTTTCTTT
CDR3: CASSYSGTPRGEAFF

D: -
size: -
J: TRBJ1-3
V: TRBV7-6
DNA: TGTGCCAGCAGCTTAGCTCCCGCCGGCTCTGGAAACACCATATATTTT
CDR3: CASSLAPAGSGNTIYF

D: -
size: few
J: TRBJ1-6
V: TRBV19
DNA: TGTGCCAGTTCTCCAGAGATTAATTCACCCCTCCACTTT
CDR3: CASSPEINSPLHF

D: TRBD2
size: -
J: TRBJ2-7
V: TRBV5-6
DNA: TGTGCCAGCAGCGGGACTAGTTACGAGCAGTACTTC
CDR3: CASSGTSYEQYF

D: TRBD1
size: -
J: TRBJ1-2
V: TRBV3-1/TRBV3-2
DNA: TGTGCCAGCAGCCAAGGCGTCTCAGGGGGCAGTATCTATGGCTACACCTTC
CDR3: CASSQGVSGGSIYGYTF

D: -
size: -
J: TRBJ2-1
V: TRBV2
DNA: TGTGCCAGCAGTGAAGCTGAAGGAGCGGTTACCTACAATGAGCAGTTCTTC
CDR3: CASSEAEGAVTYNEQFF

D: TRBD1
size: once
J: TRBJ1-2
V: TRBV12-3/TRBV12-4
DNA: TGTGCCAGCACCTCGGGGACAGTTGATGGCTACACCTTC
CDR3: CASTSGTVDGYTF

D: -
size: -
J: TRBJ1-1
V: TRBV18
DNA: TGTGCCAGCTCGGAGGCCGCGTATTCAATGAACACTGAAGCTTTCTTT
CDR3: CASSEAAYSMNTEAFF

D: TRBD2
size: once
J: TRBJ2-3
V: TRBV4-2
DNA: TGTGCCAGCAGCCAAGTTTCTAGCGGCTTCGCGGCGCAGTATTTT
CDR3: CASSQVSSGFAAQYF

D: -
size: -
J: TRBJ1-6
V: TRBV2
DNA: TGTGCCAGCAGTGGACGACTAAAGGGGAGGGTAAGGTCCTATAATTCACCCCTCCACTTT
CDR3: CASSGRLKGRVRSYNSPLHF

D: TRBD2
size: -
J: TRBJ2-7
V: TRBV18
DNA: TGTGCCAGCTCACCTAAAAGCGGGGTCTCTACGGAGCAGTACTTC
CDR3: CASSPKSGVSTEQYF

D: TRBD2
size: -
J: TRBJ2-1
V: TRBV7-8
DNA: TGTGCCAGCAGCTTACTAGCGGGAAGGAGTGAGCAGTTCTTC
CDR3: CASSLLAGRSEQFF

D: -
size: once
J: TRBJ1-5
V: TRBV7-9
DNA: TGTGCCAGCAGCTTAGGCGACCGGGGGACCCTAGGGTTGGCCCAGCATTTT
CDR3: CASSLGDRGTLGLAQHF

D: TRBD2
size: -
J: TRBJ2-1
V: TRBV4-1
DNA: TGCGCCAGCAGCCAAGGGCGGGGGGGCCGTTACAATGAGCAGTTCTTC
CDR3: CASSQGRGGRYNEQFF